The 10 T cell receptor beta chains given below trace back to one sample, sequenced in a study of CD8 T cells in ankylosing spondylitis. The antigens of these receptors remain unknown. Study conclusions and caveats: Ankylosing spondylitis blood appeared to carry a characteristic TCR beta motif of roughly eight highly homologous variants.

TCRdb re-called the 5' RACE reads through MiXCR, storing one row per CDR3 protein. This sample has 750,000 to 850,000 distinct CDR3 sequences, with over 9.5% found just once. Sequenced: blood, either unsorted or a sorted T cell fraction (not recorded which). These receptors all come from a male donor with ankylosing spondylitis.

This clonotype has ten or more counts. The V call is TRBV7-2, the J call TRBJ2-5; 8 bases fit TRBD2. V dropped 3 bases and J dropped 4; count of bases not matched to a gene: 13. The CDR3 contains 17 residues. Germline CDR1 is SGHTA and CDR2 is FQGNSA. The CDR3 protein is CASSLRFTGGQTETQYF. The CDR3 DNA reads as TGTGCCAGCAGCTTGCGTTTTACGGGGGGGCAGACAGAGACCCAGTACTTC.

This clonotype was observed a few times. The rearrangement joins TRBV5-5 to TRBJ2-3; D is unresolved. This CDR3 is 13 amino acids long. Looked up from germline, CDR1 is SGHKS and CDR2 is YYEKEE (reference sequence). V dropped 4 bases and J dropped 3 bases, with 9 bases sitting between them. The CDR3 DNA follows: TGTGCCAGCAGCATTCTAGGGACAGATACGCAGTATTTT. Its protein product is CASSILGTDTQYF.

The rearrangement joins TRBV12-3 or TRBV12-4 to TRBJ2-5; D unresolved. The CDR3 spans 14 residues. The germline V and J ends were trimmed by 2 bases and 3 bases, with 10 bases remaining between them. The CDR3 coding sequence is TGTGCCAGCAGTTTATCACTATCAAAAGAGACCCAGTACTTC. This encodes CASSLSLSKETQYF.

The chain uses TRBV20-1 and TRBJ1-1; no firm D call. Trimming cost V 6 bases and J 1 base, with 18 bases left between them. Germline V gene lookup returns CDR1 DFQATT and CDR2 SNEGSKA (reference sequence). The CDR3 totals 15 residues. DNA for the CDR3: TGCAGTGCCCCCCCCGCGCTACTGGAGAACACTGAAGCTTTCTTT. Translating gives CSAPPALLENTEAFF.

This chain connects TRBV7-2 to TRBJ1-1, with 8 bases lining up with TRBD1. Germline values: CDR1 SGHTA, CDR2 FQGNSA. This CDR3 contains 13 residues. The ends lost 8 bases at V and 5 bases at J; junction bases unmatched: 7. The DNA for the CDR3 is TGTGCCAGCCGAGCAGGGGGCGTGACTGAAGCTTTCTTT. Amino acid sequence: CASRAGGVTEAFF.

This clonotype has more than one count but fewer than ten. The chain links TRBV28 to TRBJ2-7; D could derive from TRBD1 or TRBD2 (5 bases each). Germline-derived CDR1 and CDR2 are MDHEN and SYDVKM. There are 14 residues in the CDR3. V was cut by 5 bases and J by 6 bases, with 17 bases left in between. The CDR3 protein is CASSPPRDPSEQYF. The CDR3 DNA sequence: TGTGCCAGCAGTCCTCCCCGGGACCCAAGCGAGCAGTACTTC.

The table lists this clonotype with a few counts. The gene calls are TRBV7-2 and TRBJ2-1, with D unresolved. The CDR3 is made up of 13 amino acids. V was shortened by 5 bases and J by 8 bases, with 13 bases between the two germline ends. From germline, CDR1 is SGHTA and CDR2 FQGNSA. CDR3 region: CASSPANNDEQFF. In DNA form, the CDR3 reads TGTGCCAGCAGCCCAGCGAATAATGATGAGCAGTTCTTC.

This clonotype was seen a handful of times. V is TRBV11-1 and J is TRBJ1-1, with D possibly being TRBD1 (5 bases). V was pared by 3 bases and J by 6 bases, with 17 bases between. The CDR3 consists of 15 residues. The germline CDR1 and CDR2 sequences are SGHAT and FQDESV (reference sequence). CDR3 protein: CASSFPTAGVSEAFF. The CDR3 DNA sequence: TGTGCCAGCAGCTTCCCTACGGCGGGGGTGTCTGAAGCTTTCTTT.

This clonotype appeared many times. CDR3 residues: CASSYSGGNEQFF. In DNA, the CDR3 is TGCGCCAGCAGCTATAGCGGGGGCAATGAGCAGTTCTTC. The gene calls are TRBV4-3 and TRBJ2-1, with 9 nucleotides matching TRBD2. The CDR3 loop spans 13 amino acids. After removal of 5 bases from V and 6 bases from J, the junction contained 2 bases not matched to a gene. CDR1 is LGHNA and CDR2 is YSLEER in the germline V gene.

This clonotype was observed a few times. This sequence joins TRBV20-1 and TRBJ1-1, with a tentative D call TRBD1 (5 bases). Germline lookup yields CDR1 DFQATT and CDR2 SNEGSKA (reference sequence). This CDR3 contains 15 residues. Trimming pared 3 bases from V and 0 bases from J, leaving 14 bases between. The CDR3 loop reads CSARDSGTLNTEAFF. The DNA of the CDR3 is TGCAGTGCTAGGGACTCCGGGACTCTGAACACTGAAGCTTTCTTT.